This T cell receptor (beta chain) was obtained from a study of blood T cell repertoires in COVID-19 (dated by TCRdb to about 2020). Regarding the research as a whole: Samples covering the acute and convalescent phases of COVID-19 were provided by collaborators in the United States, Italy and Spain. A freely available public database, intended as a resource for researchers studying the immune response to SARS-CoV-2, is where the repertoires were released. The dataset comprised deeply sampled blood TCRbeta repertoires from subjects exposed to, actively infected with, or recovered from COVID-19. Samples were obtained from the ongoing ImmuneRACE study (first 160 participants) and from over a thousand subjects provided by 6 global collaborators. The material from the prospective study consisted of cDNA or gDNA derived from T cells, B-cell-depleted T cells, or PBMCs. A de-identified subject ID, COVID-19 status, age in years and sex were almost always included in the sample metadata. Where available, HLA class I and class II types were taken from metadata supplied by the sample provider and were not determined by assay-based typing.

About this clone itself: There is no known antigen for this receptor. No clone much larger than this one lies a single base away; base qualities are absent.

The immunoSEQ Assay, a bias-controlled multiplex PCR, was used to amplify TCRbeta CDR3 regions from genomic DNA. Under the source paper's analysis protocol: Nucleated cell counts per sample were estimated from amplification of reference gene primers within the assay. To quantify the absolute abundance of each unique TCRbeta CDR3 rearrangement, sequence reads were collapsed and filtered. Productive Simpson clonality was computed per sample as the square root of Simpson's diversity index over productive rearrangements. This immuneACCESS table, as held by TCRdb, lists in-frame sequences with V and J called but not all clones. Of the missing ones, under half trace to an unresolved V gene in checked studies; the others have no known cause. For V, J and clone size, that table is used; D and trimming come from the DNA. The sample profile shows over 85,000 clones; around 86% of them were found once. The biggest ten clones account for under 4.5% of the sample.

Sequences GTSNPN (CDR1) and SVGIG (CDR2) are obtained from the germline V gene (reference sequence). From V the trimming removes 0 bases and from J it removes 5 bases, while the gene matches leave 8 bases of the junction unaccounted for. Counted from cysteine to phenylalanine, this CDR3 has 15 amino acids. The retained sequence is limited to the CDR3, 45 bases, with the frame set at the first base. Findings and caveats that apply to the study as a whole: The amount of clinical and demographic metadata varied by source and participant and was provided uncurated.

Whole blood was collected in K2EDTA tubes by collaborating institutions according to the institutions' own protocols. For TCRbeta analysis, collaborators shipped samples in one of three forms: frozen whole blood, isolated PBMCs, or DNA extracted from either of those sample types. The material sequenced was peripheral blood. Here the chain combines TRBV30 and TRBJ2-3, and TRBD2 aligns with 7 junction nucleotides. This TCR came from a man aged 55 to 69 with acute or convalescent COVID-19. The CDR3 reads CAWSVWGGSQDTQYF. In nucleotide form, the sequence is TGTGCCTGGAGTGTATGGGGCGGGAGTCAAGATACGCAGTATTTT.